This T cell receptor (beta chain) was retrieved from a study of OX40 agonist ivuxolimab in advanced cancers. At the level of the study: Each dose-escalation patient presented with hepatocellular carcinoma, melanoma, renal cell or head and neck cancer. Past anti-PD-1, anti-PD-L1 or anti-CTLA-4 therapy was accepted, and 40% to 45% had received some. General observations from the study: The expanded peripheral T cells' antigen specificity was not determined. Averaged across samples, CD8+ T cells carried more expanded clones than CD4+ did.

Turning to this clone: Antigen specificity is unknown.

Germline CDR1 reads MGHDK; CDR2 reads SYGVNS. V was pared by 6 bases and J by 4 bases, with 18 bases between. CDR3 size: 15 residues. Some clones are missing from TCRdb's copy, which holds only in-frame ones; the method was immunoSEQ multiplex PCR. Of about 69,000 clones listed, roughly 84% are singletons. The sample in question was CD4+ or CD8+ T cells sorted from blood, obtained in a trial of the OX40 agonist ivuxolimab. The clonotype comes from an adult with an advanced solid tumor such as melanoma, head and neck, liver or kidney cancer. The chain couples TRBV25-1 to TRBJ1-1; no firm D call. CDR3 DNA: TGTGCCAGCAGCAGAGTAAAAGCGGGAGGCACTGAAGCTTTCTTT. Its protein product is CASSRVKAGGTEAFF.